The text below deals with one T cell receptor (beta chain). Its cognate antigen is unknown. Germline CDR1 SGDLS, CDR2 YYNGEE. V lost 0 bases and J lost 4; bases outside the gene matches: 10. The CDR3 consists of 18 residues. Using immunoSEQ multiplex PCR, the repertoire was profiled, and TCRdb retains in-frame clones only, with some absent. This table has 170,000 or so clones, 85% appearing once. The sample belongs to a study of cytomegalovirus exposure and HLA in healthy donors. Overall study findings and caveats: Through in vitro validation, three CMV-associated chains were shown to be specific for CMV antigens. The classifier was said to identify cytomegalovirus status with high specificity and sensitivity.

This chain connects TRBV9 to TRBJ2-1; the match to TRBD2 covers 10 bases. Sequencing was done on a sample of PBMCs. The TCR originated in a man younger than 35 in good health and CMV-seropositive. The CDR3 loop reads CASSVAPPQRGGYNEQFF. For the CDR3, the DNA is TGTGCCAGCAGCGTAGCCCCCCCCCAGCGGGGGGGGTACAATGAGCAGTTCTTC.